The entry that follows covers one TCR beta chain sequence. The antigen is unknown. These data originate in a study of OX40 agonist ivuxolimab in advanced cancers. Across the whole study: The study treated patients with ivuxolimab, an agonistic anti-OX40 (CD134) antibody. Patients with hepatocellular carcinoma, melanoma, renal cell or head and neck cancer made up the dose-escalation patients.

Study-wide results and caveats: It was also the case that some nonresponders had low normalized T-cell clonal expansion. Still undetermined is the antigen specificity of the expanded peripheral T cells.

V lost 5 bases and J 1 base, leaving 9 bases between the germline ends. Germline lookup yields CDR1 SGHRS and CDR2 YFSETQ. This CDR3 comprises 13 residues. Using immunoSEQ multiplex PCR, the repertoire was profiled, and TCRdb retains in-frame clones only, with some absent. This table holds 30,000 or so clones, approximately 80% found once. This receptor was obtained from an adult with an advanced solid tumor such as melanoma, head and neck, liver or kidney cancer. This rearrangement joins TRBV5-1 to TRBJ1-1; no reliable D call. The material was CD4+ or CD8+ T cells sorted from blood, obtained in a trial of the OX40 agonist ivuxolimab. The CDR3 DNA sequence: TGCGCCAGCAGGTCACGGCCGAACACTGAAGCTTTCTTT. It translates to CASRSRPNTEAFF.